This TCR beta chain was captured by sequencing in a study of siplizumab effects on memory and regulatory T cells. General study points: With siplizumab, cumulative frequency of CD4+ memory-derived alloreactive sequences dropped significantly. Sequences below about 10^-5 frequency were poorly captured. As a result, only a minor fraction of alloreactive clones mapped to unstimulated subsets.

To note about this clone: Its target is not known.

Repertoires were generated with immunoSEQ multiplex PCR, while TCRdb's copy carries only in-frame clones and drops some. The table has 99,000 or so clones, roughly 91% seen once. The germline gives CDR1 KGHSH, CDR2 LQKENI. This CDR3 is built from 16 residues. Trimming cost V 2 bases and J 2 bases, with 15 bases left between them. Input material: CD4+ T cells sorted from blood. This receptor was obtained from a human donor in good health. The chain carries TRBV18 and TRBJ1-2, with D possibly TRBD1 on 6 matching bases. CDR3 DNA sequence: TGTGCCAGCTCACCATCCGGGACACGGGAAAACTATGGCTACACCTTC. Residues: CASSPSGTRENYGYTF.